The TCR beta chain described here comes from a study of blood T cell repertoires in COVID-19. Overall study: Samples came from the United States, Italy and Spain, spanning acute and convalescent COVID-19. Sample material is recorded as cDNA or gDNA derived from T cells, B-cell-depleted T cells, or PBMCs.

CDR3 length: 13 amino acids. V was pared by 2 bases and J by 6 bases, with 7 bases between. The germline CDR1 and CDR2 sequences are LNHDA and SQIVND (reference sequence). Methods used by the authors: Reference gene primer amplification gave estimated nucleated cell counts. Generated by immunoSEQ multiplex PCR, the TCRdb table keeps only in-frame clones and is missing some. That table supplies the V and J calls and clone size; D and trimming were determined from the DNA. The sample includes some 220,000 clones, roughly four fifths of them seen just once. The sequenced sample was peripheral blood. This TCR was recovered from a woman in her thirties who had recovered from COVID-19. V and J are TRBV19 and TRBJ2-2; D is possibly TRBD1 (5 bases). Here the CDR3 reads CASSIQGPGELFF. Written as DNA, the CDR3 is TGTGCCAGTAGTATACAGGGTCCCGGGGAGCTGTTTTTT.